Presented here are 11 T cell receptor beta chains from one specimen sequenced in a study of blood T cell repertoires in COVID-19. TCRdb keeps only in-frame clones here, not all; method: immunoSEQ multiplex PCR. The data hold around 290,000 clones, with roughly 92% observed a single time. Sequences were obtained from peripheral blood. These receptors all come from a woman in her thirties with COVID-19, enrolled during active disease.

To note about this clone: Other DNA variants within this sample encode the same CDR3. In nucleotides, the CDR3 is TGTGCCAGCAGTTTTAGGGGGTACGGCTACACCTTC. It yields the protein CASSFRGYGYTF. The rearrangement uses TRBV28 and TRBJ1-2; a weak D match, TRBD1 (6 bases). Germline CDR1 is MDHEN and CDR2 is SYDVKM. This CDR3 has 12 residues. V was cut by 3 bases and J by 8 bases, with 10 bases left in between.

The rearrangement links TRBV2 to TRBJ2-7, with 10 bases lining up with TRBD1. The CDR3 is 15 amino acids. With V trimmed by 6 bases and J by 5 bases, 10 bases remained unmatched. CDR1 is SNHLY, CDR2 FYNNEI, per germline. Written as DNA, the CDR3 is TGTGCCAGCAGCAGAACCGGGACAGGGGAAAACGAGCAGTACTTC. Protein: CASSRTGTGENEQYF.

CDR3: CASSSTGLGANVLTF. The CDR3 bases are TGTGCCAGCAGCTCGACAGGGCTAGGGGCCAACGTCCTGACTTTC. The gene calls are TRBV11-2 and TRBJ2-6, with 7 nucleotides matching TRBD1. This CDR3 spans 15 amino acids. Trimming at V came to 4 bases and at J to 4 bases, leaving 4 bases not matched to a gene. CDR1 and CDR2 from the germline V gene are SGHAT and FQNNGV. Looking up the rest from reference TRBV11-2 and TRBJ2-6 gives the full variable domain: EAGVAQSPRYKIIEKRQSVAFWCNPISGHATLYWYQQILGQGPKLLIQFQNNGVVDDSQLPKDRFSAERLKGVDSTLKIQPAKLEDSAVYLCASSSTGLGANVLTFGAGSRLTVL.

V is TRBV6-6 and J is TRBJ1-2; D might be TRBD1 (6 bases). The V end lost 6 bases, the J end lost 4 bases, and 18 bases lay between the germline ends. Looked up from germline, CDR1 is MNHNY and CDR2 is SVGAGI (reference sequence). This CDR3 is 15 amino acids long. This CDR3 reads CASSPNFQQGYGYTF. The CDR3 DNA is TGTGCCAGCAGCCCGAATTTTCAACAGGGCTATGGCTACACCTTC.

The rearrangement links TRBV5-4 to TRBJ1-3; 11 positions agree with TRBD1. Germline V gene data show CDR1 as SGHNT and CDR2 as YYREEE (reference sequence). Trimming took 0 bases from V and 7 from J; bases not matched to a gene: 6. This CDR3 is built from 16 residues. The CDR3 here is CASSLGAGTGGNTIYF. The DNA of the CDR3 is TGTGCCAGCAGCTTGGGTGCCGGGACAGGGGGGAACACCATATATTTT.

The V and J genes are TRBV9 and TRBJ1-3, with 11 nucleotides matching TRBD1. The CDR3 spans 15 residues. V lost 4 bases, J lost 3 bases, and 3 bases stayed unmatched. Germline loops: CDR1 SGDLS, CDR2 YYNGEE. The CDR3 loop reads CASSPDRGLGNTIYF. The CDR3 DNA is TGTGCCAGCAGCCCGGACAGGGGGCTTGGAAACACCATATATTTT.

The rearrangement joins TRBV3-1 (or the pseudogene TRBV3-2) to TRBJ1-5, with unresolved D. The germline gives CDR1 LGHDT, CDR2 YNNKEL (reference sequence). V shed 5 bases and J shed 13 bases, with 18 bases lying between them. The CDR3 is 13 residues long. Written as DNA, the CDR3 is TGTGCCAGCAGCGGGTCTGGGGAGGGTCCTCAGCATTTT. It yields the protein CASSGSGEGPQHF.

J is TRBJ2-7 and V is TRBV6-1, with TRBD2 matching over 11 bases. Trimming removed 2 bases from V and 2 bases from J; junction bases left unmatched: 2. The CDR3 contains 15 residues. Germline values: CDR1 MNHNS, CDR2 SASEGT. The CDR3 region is CASSELAGGTYEQYF. CDR3 bases: TGTGCCAGCAGTGAACTAGCGGGAGGAACCTACGAGCAGTACTTC.

The genes are TRBV18 and TRBJ1-6; D remains ambiguous. V dropped 0 bases and J dropped 0 bases, with 6 bases sitting between them. CDR1 and CDR2 from the germline V gene are KGHSH and LQKENI. The CDR3 consists of 16 residues. CDR3 loop: CASSPPPGSYNSPLHF. The CDR3, as DNA: TGTGCCAGCTCACCACCCCCAGGCTCCTATAATTCACCCCTCCACTTT.

The chain employs TRBV6-1 and TRBJ1-3; a weak D match, TRBD1 (5 bases). The CDR3 sequence is 15 residues long. V was shortened by 3 bases and J by 7 bases, with 16 bases between the two germline ends. CDR1 MNHNS and CDR2 SASEGT come from the germline V gene. The CDR3 sequence is CASSEGGFPRNTIYF. The CDR3 DNA reads as TGTGCCAGCAGTGAGGGGGGGTTCCCCCGGAACACCATATATTTT.

The gene calls are TRBV29-1 and TRBJ1-2, with D hard to call. The germline V and J ends were trimmed by 0 bases and 3 bases, with 17 bases remaining between them. The CDR3 has 16 residues. Germline values: CDR1 SQVTM, CDR2 ANQGSEA. The CDR3 loop reads CSVEDPGGLEDYGYTF. In DNA form, the CDR3 reads TGCAGCGTTGAAGATCCGGGTGGGCTGGAGGACTATGGCTACACCTTC.